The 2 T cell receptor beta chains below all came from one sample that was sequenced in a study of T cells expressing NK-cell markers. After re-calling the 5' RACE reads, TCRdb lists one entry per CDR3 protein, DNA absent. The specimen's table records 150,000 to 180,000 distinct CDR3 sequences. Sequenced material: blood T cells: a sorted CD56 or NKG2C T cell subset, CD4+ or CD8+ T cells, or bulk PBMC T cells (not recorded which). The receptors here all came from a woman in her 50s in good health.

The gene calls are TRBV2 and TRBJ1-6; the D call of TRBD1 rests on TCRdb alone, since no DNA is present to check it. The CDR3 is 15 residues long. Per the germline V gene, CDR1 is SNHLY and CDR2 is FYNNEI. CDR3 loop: CASSEDGGGNSPLHF.

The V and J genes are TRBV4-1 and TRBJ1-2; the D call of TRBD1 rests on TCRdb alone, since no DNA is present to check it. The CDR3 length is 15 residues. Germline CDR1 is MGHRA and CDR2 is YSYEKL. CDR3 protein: CASSQEPGQEYGYTF.